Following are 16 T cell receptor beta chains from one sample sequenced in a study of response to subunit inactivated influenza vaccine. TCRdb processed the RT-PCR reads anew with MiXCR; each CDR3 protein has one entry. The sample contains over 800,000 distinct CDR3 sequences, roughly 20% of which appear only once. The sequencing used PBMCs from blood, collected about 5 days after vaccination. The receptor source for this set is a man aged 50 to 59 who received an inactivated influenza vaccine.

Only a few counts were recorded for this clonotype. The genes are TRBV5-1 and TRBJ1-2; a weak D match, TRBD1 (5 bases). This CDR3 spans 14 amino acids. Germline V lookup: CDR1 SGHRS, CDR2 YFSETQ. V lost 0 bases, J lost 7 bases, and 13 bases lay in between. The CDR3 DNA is TGCGCCAGCAGCTTGGTAGACAGAACGGGTGGCTACACCTTC. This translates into CASSLVDRTGGYTF. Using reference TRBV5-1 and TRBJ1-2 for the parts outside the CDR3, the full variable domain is KAGVTQTPRYLIKTRGQQVTLSCSPISGHRSVSWYQQTPGQGLQFLFEYFSETQRNKGNFPGRFSGRQFSNSRSEMNVSTLELGDSALYLCASSLVDRTGGYTFGSGTRLTVV.

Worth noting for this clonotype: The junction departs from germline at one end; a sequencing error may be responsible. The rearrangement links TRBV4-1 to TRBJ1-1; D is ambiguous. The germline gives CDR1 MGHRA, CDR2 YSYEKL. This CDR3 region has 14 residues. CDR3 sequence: CASSQVSSNSEAFF. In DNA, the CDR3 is TGCGCCAGCAGCCAAGTTTCATCGAACTCTGAAGCTTTCTTT.

The CDR3 is CASSSLDGGFYGYTF. The CDR3 DNA is TGTGCCAGCAGCTCCCTCGACGGGGGCTTCTATGGCTACACCTTC. The chain links TRBV7-8 to TRBJ1-2; TRBD1 is a possible D gene (6 bases). Germline loops: CDR1 SGHVS, CDR2 FQNEAQ. The V end was cut by 4 bases, the J end by 4 bases, with 16 bases between. The CDR3 covers 15 residues.

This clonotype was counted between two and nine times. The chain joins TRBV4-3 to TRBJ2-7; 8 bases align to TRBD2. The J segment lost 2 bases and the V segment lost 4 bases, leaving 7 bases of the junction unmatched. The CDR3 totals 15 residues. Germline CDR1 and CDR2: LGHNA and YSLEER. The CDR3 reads CASSPSLAGPYEQYF. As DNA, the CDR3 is TGCGCCAGCAGCCCAAGCTTAGCGGGACCCTACGAGCAGTACTTC.

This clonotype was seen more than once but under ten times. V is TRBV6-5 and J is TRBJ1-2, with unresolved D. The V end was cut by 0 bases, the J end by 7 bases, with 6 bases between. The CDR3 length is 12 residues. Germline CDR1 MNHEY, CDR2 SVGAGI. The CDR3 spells CASSYSNAGYTF. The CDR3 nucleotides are TGTGCCAGCAGTTACTCGAACGCTGGCTACACCTTC.

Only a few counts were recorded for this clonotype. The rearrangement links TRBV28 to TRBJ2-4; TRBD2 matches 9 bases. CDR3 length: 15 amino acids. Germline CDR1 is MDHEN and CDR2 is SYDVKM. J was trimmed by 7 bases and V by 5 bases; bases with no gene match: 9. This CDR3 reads CASSQQAGGGNIQYF. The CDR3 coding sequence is TGTGCCAGCAGTCAGCAAGCGGGAGGAGGGAACATTCAGTACTTC.

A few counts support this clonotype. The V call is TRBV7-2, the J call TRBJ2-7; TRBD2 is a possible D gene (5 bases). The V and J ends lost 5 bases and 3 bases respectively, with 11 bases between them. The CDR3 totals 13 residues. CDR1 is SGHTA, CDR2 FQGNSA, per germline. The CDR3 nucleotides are TGTGCCAGCAGCCCAGGACTCTTCTACGAGCAGTACTTC. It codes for CASSPGLFYEQYF. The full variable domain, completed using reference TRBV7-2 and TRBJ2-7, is GAGVSQSPSNKVTEKGKDVELRCDPISGHTALYWYRQSLGQGLEFLIYFQGNSAPDKSGLPSDRFSAERTGGSVSTLTIQRTQQEDSAVYLCASSPGLFYEQYFGPGTRLTVT.

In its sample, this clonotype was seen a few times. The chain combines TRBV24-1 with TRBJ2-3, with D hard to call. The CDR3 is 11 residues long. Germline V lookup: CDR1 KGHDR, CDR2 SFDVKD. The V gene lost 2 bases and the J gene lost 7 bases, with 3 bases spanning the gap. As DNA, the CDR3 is TGTGCCACCAGTGATTCGAATACGCAGTATTTT. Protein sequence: CATSDSNTQYF.

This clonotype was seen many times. Written as DNA, the CDR3 is TGTGCCAGCAGTTTCACCGCGGGCGGGGAGCTGTTTTTT. Translated: CASSFTAGGELFF. The rearrangement uses TRBV12-3 or TRBV12-4 and TRBJ2-2, with a possible D match to TRBD2 (5 bases). The V end lost 3 bases, the J end lost 7 bases, and 9 bases lay between the germline ends. The CDR3 loop spans 13 amino acids.

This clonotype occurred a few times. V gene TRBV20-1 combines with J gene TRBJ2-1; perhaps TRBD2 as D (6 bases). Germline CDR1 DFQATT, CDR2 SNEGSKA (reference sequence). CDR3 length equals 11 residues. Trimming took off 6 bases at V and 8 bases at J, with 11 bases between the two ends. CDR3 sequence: CSAALADEQFF. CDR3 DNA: TGCAGTGCAGCACTAGCCGATGAGCAGTTCTTC.

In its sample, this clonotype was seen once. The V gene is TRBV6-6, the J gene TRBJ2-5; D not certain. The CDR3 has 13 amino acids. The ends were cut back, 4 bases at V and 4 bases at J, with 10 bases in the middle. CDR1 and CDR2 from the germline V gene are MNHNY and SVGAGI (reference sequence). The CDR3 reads CASSSSSIETQYF. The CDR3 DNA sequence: TGTGCCAGCAGTTCTTCCAGCATAGAGACCCAGTACTTC.

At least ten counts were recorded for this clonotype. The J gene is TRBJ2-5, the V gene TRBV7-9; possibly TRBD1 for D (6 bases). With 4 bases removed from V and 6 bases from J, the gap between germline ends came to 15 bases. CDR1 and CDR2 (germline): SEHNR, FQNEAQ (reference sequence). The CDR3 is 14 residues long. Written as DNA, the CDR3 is TGTGCCAGCAGCTCCCGTATCAGGGGTCAGACCCAGTACTTC. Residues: CASSSRIRGQTQYF.

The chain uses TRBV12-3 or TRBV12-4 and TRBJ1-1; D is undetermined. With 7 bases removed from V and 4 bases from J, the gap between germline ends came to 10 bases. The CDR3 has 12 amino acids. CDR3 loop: CASKSGSTEAFF. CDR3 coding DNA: TGTGCCAGCAAATCGGGGAGCACTGAAGCTTTCTTT.

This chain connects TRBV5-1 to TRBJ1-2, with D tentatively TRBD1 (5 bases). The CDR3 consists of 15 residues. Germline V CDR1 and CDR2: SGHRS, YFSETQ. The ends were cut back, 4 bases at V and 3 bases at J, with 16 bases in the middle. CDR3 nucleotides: TGCGCCAGCAGCCAACATCCCCAGGGAGACTATGGCTACACCTTC. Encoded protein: CASSQHPQGDYGYTF.

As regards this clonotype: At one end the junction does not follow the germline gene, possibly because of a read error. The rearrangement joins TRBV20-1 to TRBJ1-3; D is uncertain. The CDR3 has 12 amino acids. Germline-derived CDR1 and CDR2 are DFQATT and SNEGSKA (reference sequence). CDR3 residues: CSARRPGSTIYF. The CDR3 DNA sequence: TGCAGTGCTAGAAGACCGGGAAGCACCATATATTTT.

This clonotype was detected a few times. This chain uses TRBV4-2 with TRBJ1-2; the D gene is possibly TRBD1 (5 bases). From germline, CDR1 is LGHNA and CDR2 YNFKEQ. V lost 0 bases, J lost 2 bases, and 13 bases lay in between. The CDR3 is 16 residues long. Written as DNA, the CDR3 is TGTGCCAGCAGCCAAGAGAATTGGGGGGAGAACTATGGCTACACCTTC. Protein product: CASSQENWGENYGYTF.